The rows below give T cell receptor beta chains drawn from one sample of a study of T cells in Graves' hyperthyroidism and ophthalmopathy. Via MiXCR, TCRdb re-called the multiplex PCR reads, giving one row per CDR3 protein. The sample records 300,000 to 400,000 distinct CDR3 sequences, over 10% being singletons. The specimen sequenced was blood. Source of these receptors: a woman between 18 and 29 years old with Graves' hyperthyroidism. The CDR3 runs from the conserved cysteine through the conserved F or W.

cdr3_aa,cdr3_length,v_call,j_call
CARGEWEGIRMNTEAFF,17,TRBV6-1,TRBJ1-1
CASHSGTSGTYEQYF,15,TRBV19,TRBJ2-7
CASSSPGLAGGPYEQYF,17,TRBV6-2/TRBV6-3,TRBJ2-7
CAPSRAGTGGDEQFF,15,TRBV5-4,TRBJ2-1
CASSKTIQGMNTEAFF,16,TRBV7-8,TRBJ1-1
CASRLDRYSNQPQHF,15,TRBV6-5,TRBJ1-5
CASSLSGGWGTEAFF,15,TRBV7-2,TRBJ1-1
CASSYRAGVYTEAFF,15,TRBV6-9,TRBJ1-1
CASKEAGRRDQPQHF,15,TRBV6-4,TRBJ1-5
CSARDLGGTGCTGELFF,17,TRBV20-1,TRBJ2-2
CATSEWGGGQPQHF,14,TRBV24-1,TRBJ1-5
CASRDRKNEQFF,12,TRBV7-6,TRBJ2-1
CASSPQQAGGPYEQYF,16,TRBV11-2,TRBJ2-7
CASSSFKQGRVVYQPQHF,18,TRBV28,TRBJ1-5
CASSLEGQGGADTQYF,16,TRBV5-1,TRBJ2-3
CSARSWPYNEQFF,13,TRBV20-1,TRBJ2-1
CASSPGTEETEAFF,14,TRBV6-4,TRBJ1-1
CASNPGLAGAEQYF,14,TRBV12-3/TRBV12-4,TRBJ2-7
CASSYGREDHSYEQYF,16,TRBV6-2/TRBV6-3,TRBJ2-7
CASSTAGGLPPGSYEQYF,18,TRBV4-1,TRBJ2-7
CASSDRGGPYEQYF,14,TRBV3-1,TRBJ2-7
CASSDEPKVAAGYGYTF,17,TRBV7-9,TRBJ1-2
CASRSSGTGSYEQYF,15,TRBV27,TRBJ2-7
CASKVTGDLYEQYF,14,TRBV27,TRBJ2-7
CASSQTSGSVVGGANVLTF,19,TRBV6-2/TRBV6-3,TRBJ2-6
CASSLARFNRNNEQFF,16,TRBV5-4,TRBJ2-1
CASKTTGKFETQYF,14,TRBV28,TRBJ2-5
CAIGPGDREQYF,12,TRBV10-3,TRBJ2-7
CASSLSRTGEQYF,13,TRBV7-2,TRBJ2-7
CASSNLASSYGYTF,14,TRBV27,TRBJ1-2
CASSQEEGGYEQYF,14,TRBV3-1,TRBJ2-7
CATSGEQEGIYNEQFF,16,TRBV15,TRBJ2-1
CASSYGLAGDTDTQYF,16,TRBV6-2/TRBV6-3,TRBJ2-3
CASTLGRDQHF,11,TRBV28,TRBJ1-5
CSAPVGAGNIVNTEAFF,17,TRBV20-1,TRBJ1-1
CASSYRGTGYRDTEAFF,17,TRBV6-2/TRBV6-3,TRBJ1-1
CASSLPSRGFNEQFF,15,TRBV12-3/TRBV12-4,TRBJ2-1
CASRGSSGSTDTQYF,15,TRBV28,TRBJ2-3
CSARDGRGHGYTF,13,TRBV20-1,TRBJ1-2
CSAWDRGHSNQPQHF,15,TRBV20-1,TRBJ1-5
CASSDPRPGTENTEAFF,17,TRBV6-1,TRBJ1-1
CSARDAGLETQYF,13,TRBV20-1,TRBJ2-5
CASSFGRLGPQETQYF,16,TRBV28,TRBJ2-5
CASSPPRVVGHNEQFF,16,TRBV13,TRBJ2-1
CAWTPGQGLTEAFF,14,TRBV30,TRBJ1-1
CSALTGGQYF,10,TRBV20-1,TRBJ2-7
CASSLELSSYSEQFF,15,TRBV3-1,TRBJ2-1
CASSPDRRVGWNTEAFF,17,TRBV27,TRBJ1-1
CASNNYQGTEAFF,13,TRBV7-2,TRBJ1-1